The 11 T cell receptor beta chains presented below share a single source sample, sequenced in a study of blood T cell repertoires in COVID-19. Clones were sequenced by immunoSEQ multiplex PCR, and TCRdb holds only the in-frame ones, with some missing. The table includes under 100,000 clones, 85% detected once. The sequencing sample was made of peripheral blood. These TCRs come from a man aged 80 or over with active or convalescent COVID-19.

The genes are TRBV28 and TRBJ1-6; weak D call: TRBD1 (5 bases). Germline CDR1 and CDR2: MDHEN and SYDVKM. The CDR3 runs to 15 residues. With 4 bases removed from V and 9 bases from J, the gap between germline ends came to 16 bases. The CDR3 DNA reads as TGTGCCAGCAGTTCCCCCGCAGGGTATGGTTCACCCCTCCACTTT. This encodes CASSSPAGYGSPLHF.

The chain combines TRBV6-5 with TRBJ2-2; possibly TRBD2 for D (5 bases). CDR1 is MNHEY and CDR2 is SVGAGI in the germline V gene. The CDR3 sequence is 15 residues long. V was clipped by 5 bases and J by 6 bases, with 16 bases between them. CDR3 coding DNA: TGTGCCAGCAGTACATACTTGGGGAGCGCCGGGGAGCTGTTTTTT. It specifies CASSTYLGSAGELFF.

The chain combines TRBV7-9 with TRBJ2-1; D is undetermined. The CDR3 has 13 residues. The germline gives CDR1 SEHNR, CDR2 FQNEAQ (reference sequence). V dropped 3 bases and J dropped 6 bases, with 9 bases sitting between them. The CDR3 reads CASSFPGSNEQFF. The CDR3, as DNA: TGTGCCAGCAGCTTCCCCGGTAGCAATGAGCAGTTCTTC.

The J gene is TRBJ2-5, the V gene TRBV5-1; 7 bases agree with TRBD1. This CDR3 has 14 amino acids. Germline V gene data show CDR1 as SGHRS and CDR2 as YFSETQ. V trimming: 4 bases; J trimming: 1 base; junction bases outside the gene matches: 4. The CDR3 bases are TGCGCCAGCAGCAGGGGGCAGGGCCAAGAGACCCAGTACTTC. Its translation is CASSRGQGQETQYF.

This clone was seen just once. This sequence joins TRBV5-5 and TRBJ2-7, with unresolved D. V was shortened by 4 bases and J by 1 base, with 6 bases between the two germline ends. Germline loops: CDR1 SGHKS, CDR2 YYEKEE (reference sequence). This CDR3 is built from 12 residues. The CDR3 coding sequence is TGTGCCAGCAGCCCCCCTTCCTACGAGCAGTACGTC. It translates to CASSPPSYEQYV.

The V call is TRBV4-1, the J call TRBJ2-1; 11 nucleotides line up with TRBD1. The V gene's germline CDR1 is MGHRA and CDR2 YSYEKL. V lost 2 bases, J lost 4 bases, and 4 bases stayed unmatched. The CDR3 loop spans 16 amino acids. The CDR3 DNA reads as TGCGCCAGCAGCCAACGGACAGGGGGCGTTTACAATGAGCAGTTCTTC. Its translation is CASSQRTGGVYNEQFF.

V usage is TRBV5-1 and J usage is TRBJ1-6; 8 bases are a match to TRBD1. Germline CDR1 is SGHRS and CDR2 is YFSETQ. The junction had 12 bases not matched to a gene; V was cut back by 3 bases and J by 10 bases. The CDR3 totals 16 residues. CDR3 region: CASSSGGAFNYSPLHF. CDR3 in DNA: TGCGCCAGCAGCTCAGGGGGCGCCTTCAATTACTCACCCCTCCACTTT. Together with reference TRBV5-1 and TRBJ1-6, the CDR3 gives the full variable domain: KAGVTQTPRYLIKTRGQQVTLSCSPISGHRSVSWYQQTPGQGLQFLFEYFSETQRNKGNFPGRFSGRQFSNSRSEMNVSTLELGDSALYLCASSSGGAFNYSPLHFGNGTRLTVT.

This clone was seen only once. The chain is built from TRBV19 and TRBJ1-2, with 8 bases lining up with TRBD1. The ends lost 4 bases at V and 6 bases at J; junction bases unmatched: 4. The germline gives CDR1 LNHDA, CDR2 SQIVND (reference sequence). This CDR3 contains 13 residues. As DNA, the CDR3 is TGTGCCAGTAGTACCCTGACAGGGGATGGCTACACCTTC. It yields the protein CASSTLTGDGYTF.

The chain's CDR3 is CASSFRGSNQPQHF. In nucleotides, the CDR3 is TGTGCCAGCAGCTTTAGGGGATCCAATCAGCCCCAGCATTTT. The rearrangement uses TRBV5-8 and TRBJ1-5; the D gene is possibly TRBD1 (5 bases). The CDR3 length is 14 residues. The ends were cut back, 2 bases at V and 3 bases at J, with 9 bases in the middle. Germline V gene sequence: CDR1 SGHTS, CDR2 YDEGEE.

The chain is built from TRBV5-1 and TRBJ1-5; D ambiguous. Trimming removed 4 bases from V and 6 bases from J, with 17 bases in between. The CDR3 runs to 15 residues. Germline CDR1 is SGHRS and CDR2 is YFSETQ. Written as DNA, the CDR3 is TGCGCCAGCAGCCGGGTCCCATTGGAGGGTCAGCCCCAGCATTTT. This translates into CASSRVPLEGQPQHF.

V is TRBV4-1 and J is TRBJ1-4, with a possible D match to TRBD1 (5 bases). V was cut by 4 bases and J by 0 bases, with 15 bases left in between. The CDR3 sequence is 17 residues long. The V gene's germline CDR1 is MGHRA and CDR2 YSYEKL. The CDR3 nucleotides read TGCGCCAGCAGCCCAAAAAAACAGGAGACAACTAATGAAAAACTGTTTTTT. Protein sequence: CASSPKKQETTNEKLFF.